The clone carrying this TCR beta chain was seen only a few times. Its antigen is currently unknown. The data were obtained in a study of CD8 T cells in Susac syndrome. The study, taken as a whole, reports: It was acknowledged in the study that its TCR sequencing and HLA analysis involved a relatively small number of individuals.

Roughly 0.45 to 1 ug RNA was reverse transcribed with random hexamers. TCRdb re-called the immunoSEQ multiplex PCR reads through MiXCR, storing one row per CDR3 protein. The table has some 140,000 distinct CDR3 sequences, around nine tenths seen once. The germline CDR1 and CDR2 sequences are MGHRA and YSYEKL. The V gene lost 3 bases and the J gene lost 2 bases, with 13 bases spanning the gap. The length of the CDR3 is 15 residues. High-throughput TCR beta sequencing covered peripheral CD8+ and CD4+ T cells. Control patients had untreated stable or active relapsing-remitting multiple sclerosis by revised McDonald criteria. Through negative isolation, CD4+ and CD8+ T cells were obtained, while TEMRA cells were enriched using FACS.

V is TRBV4-1 and J is TRBJ1-2, with D perhaps TRBD1 (5 bases). This sequence originates from a human donor with multiple sclerosis. Sample: CD8+ T cells from PBMCs. As DNA, the CDR3 is TGCGCCAGCAGCCAGGATGCGTGGGGGAACTATGGCTACACCTTC. Its translation is CASSQDAWGNYGYTF.